This TCR beta chain was identified in a study of T cell responses to AZD1222 COVID-19 vaccine. This CDR3 has 13 amino acids. Per germline, CDR1 ENHRY and CDR2 SYGVKD. Trimming pared 7 bases from V and 2 bases from J, leaving 9 bases between. This clone was observed once. Its target is not known. Study outcomes and limitations: The reported proportion of spike-specific TCRs targeting unmutated variant regions was nearly half. Seropositivity was recorded at baseline in only a handful of AZD1222 recipients. Vaccine-associated CD4 TCRs ranged over spike, dominating at 160-218 and 743-854. Females outnumbered males among donors, who were mostly white British; clonal diversity was possibly underestimated.

Only in-frame clones appear in the TCRdb table, and some are missing; sequencing was by immunoSEQ multiplex PCR. The data show fewer than 200,000 clones, about nine tenths seen once. This material consisted of peripheral blood, taken on day 0 of AZD1222 vaccination. The rearrangement links TRBV10-3 to TRBJ2-1; D possibly corresponds to TRBD1 (5 bases). This receptor was obtained from an adult in good health. The CDR3 DNA reads TGTGCCATCACTCAGGGCGCCTACAATGAGCAGTTCTTC. Protein sequence: CAITQGAYNEQFF.